A single TCR beta chain is shown here with its context. The antigen it binds to is not known. The input lacks base qualities; no much larger clone sits a single base away. This sample stems from a study of post-analysis software for immune sequencing data (dated by TCRdb to about 2015). For the wider study: Disease courses on record covered relapsing-remitting, secondary progressive and progressive-relapsing multiple sclerosis, though some patients had no subtype annotation. The patient repertoires were compared against around 11 previously published healthy control repertoires obtained from donors aged roughly 6 to 25 years. A subset of samples was prepared in parallel using single-end sample barcoding, then pooled and co-amplified after Illumina adapter ligation. What the work shows at the level of the full study, not this receptor alone: The multiple sclerosis patient group was slightly younger than the control group. A few TRBV segments, including TRBV5-6, TRBV5-1 and TRBV20-1, were significantly more frequent in patients than controls. Multiple sclerosis patients had significantly lower normalized Chao1 diversity than controls, a result that suggests substantial peripheral T-cell clonal expansion. When samples were clustered directly using the F measure, samples prepared in the same batch co-clustered strongly, which prompted a batch-effect correction.

Library creation used PCR. The listed sequencing device is Illumina HiSeq 2500. To reduce PCR and sequencing biases, unique molecular identifiers were incorporated into the TCR beta cDNA libraries. Every 1 to 10 million input T cells yielded 500,000 or so cDNA molecules, meaning each molecule approximated one T cell. The patient libraries were prepared and sequenced with the same protocol used for the earlier healthy control dataset. Samples belonging to the same batch were prepared together, multiplexed and sequenced on a shared HiSeq lane. Processing in the source paper ran as follows. MIGEC handled the raw barcoded reads, throwing out single-read molecular identifier groups before consensus assembly and CDR3 extraction. Clonotype tables were post-analysed with VDJtools, and diversity was normalized by down-sampling all datasets to the smallest sample size. In repertoire overlap clustering, CDR3 amino acid sequences, but not nucleotide sequences, were matched to correct batch-related cross-sample contamination. The public reads were quality trimmed at Q25 with fastp and then assembled into clones with MiXCR by TCRdb, keeping productive beta chains. Entries are consolidated by CDR3 protein sequence, retaining the most common genes and DNA. TCRdb, not the authors, supplied the V and J calls. The table for this sample lists hundreds of thousands of distinct CDR3 sequences; approximately 60% of them were counted only once. The ten largest make up about 11% of the sample.

TCR beta repertoires were profiled from peripheral blood of 13 young patients with multiple sclerosis to demonstrate the VDJtools post-analysis software. The patients with multiple sclerosis were children and adolescents between roughly 6 and 17 years of age. Between the V and J ends, shortened by 6 bases and 0 bases respectively, the junction contains 16 bases. Its CDR3 holds 16 amino acids, cysteine through phenylalanine. Only CDR3 DNA remains: 48 bases, in frame from the first base. Looking up the germline V gene yields CDR1 MNHNS and CDR2 SASEGT. The sequencing input was blood. The sequence links TRBV6-1 to TRBJ2-3, with the D segment identity uncertain. This receptor was taken from a girl aged 2-10 years with multiple sclerosis. The nucleotide sequence is TGTGCCAGCAGGCCCTCCCTAGGATTTAGCACAGATACGCAGTATTTT. It encodes CASRPSLGFSTDTQYF.